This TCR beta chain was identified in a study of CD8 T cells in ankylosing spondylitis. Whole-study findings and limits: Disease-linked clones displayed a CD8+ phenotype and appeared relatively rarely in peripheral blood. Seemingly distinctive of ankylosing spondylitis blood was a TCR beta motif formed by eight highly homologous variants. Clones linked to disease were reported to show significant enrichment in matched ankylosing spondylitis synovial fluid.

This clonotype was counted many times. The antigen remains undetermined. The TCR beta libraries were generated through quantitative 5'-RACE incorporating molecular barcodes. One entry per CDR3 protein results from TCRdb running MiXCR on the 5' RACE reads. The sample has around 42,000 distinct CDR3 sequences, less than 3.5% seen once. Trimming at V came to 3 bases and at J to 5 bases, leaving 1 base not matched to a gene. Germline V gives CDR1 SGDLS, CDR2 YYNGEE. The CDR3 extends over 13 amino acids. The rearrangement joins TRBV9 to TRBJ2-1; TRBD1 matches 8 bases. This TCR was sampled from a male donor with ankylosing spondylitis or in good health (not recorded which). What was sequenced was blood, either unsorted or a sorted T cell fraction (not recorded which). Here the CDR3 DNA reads TGTGCCAGCAGCGGACAGGGGAACAATGAGCAGTTCTTC. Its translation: CASSGQGNNEQFF.